Presented here are 8 T cell receptor beta chains from one specimen sequenced in a study of blood T cell repertoires in COVID-19. TCRdb's copy holds only in-frame clones and misses some; the assay was immunoSEQ multiplex PCR. The table records more than 200,000 clones, less than 90% of them present only once. The sample consisted of peripheral blood. The receptors were gathered from a man aged 35-49 years with acute or convalescent COVID-19.

The gene calls are TRBV24-1 and TRBJ2-7; TRBD2 might be the D (6 bases). The CDR3 covers 16 residues. Germline CDR1 KGHDR, CDR2 SFDVKD. Trimming cost V 2 bases and J 2 bases, with 15 bases left between them. Here the CDR3 reads CATSDSLGGNPYEQYF. The DNA of the CDR3 is TGTGCCACCAGTGATTCCCTAGGCGGGAACCCCTACGAGCAGTACTTC.

The chain carries TRBV5-1 and TRBJ2-2; D may be TRBD1 (7 bases). CDR3 length equals 15 residues. The V gene's germline CDR1 is SGHRS and CDR2 YFSETQ. The V end lost 3 bases, the J end lost 1 base, and 10 bases lay between the germline ends. Here the CDR3 reads CASSSQGGNTGELFF. The CDR3 DNA reads as TGCGCCAGCAGCTCCCAGGGGGGGAACACCGGGGAGCTGTTTTTT.

The chain has TRBV6-6 and TRBJ1-6; a possible D gene is TRBD1 (5 bases). The CDR3 consists of 17 residues. Germline CDR1 and CDR2: MNHNY and SVGAGI (reference sequence). V was clipped by 5 bases and J by 9 bases, with 23 bases between them. The CDR3 sequence: CASSRSGLGLVFSPLHF. Here the CDR3 DNA reads TGTGCCAGCAGTCGCTCAGGGTTGGGGCTAGTATTTTCACCCCTCCACTTT.

The chain couples TRBV28 to TRBJ2-7; 7 nucleotides match TRBD1. CDR1 and CDR2 (germline): MDHEN, SYDVKM. This CDR3 is 15 amino acids long. V dropped 5 bases and J dropped 1; count of bases not matched to a gene: 8. The CDR3 here is CASSTFETGSYEQYF. DNA for the CDR3: TGTGCCAGCAGTACCTTTGAGACAGGGTCCTACGAGCAGTACTTC.

J is TRBJ1-1 and V is TRBV5-4; D is unclear. The V end was cut by 4 bases, the J end by 0 bases, with 10 bases between. Germline loops: CDR1 SGHNT, CDR2 YYREEE (reference sequence). The CDR3 has 14 residues. The DNA of the CDR3 is TGTGCCAGCAGCCTGATGCCTATGAACACTGAAGCTTTCTTT. It specifies CASSLMPMNTEAFF.

The table lists this clone with a few counts. The V gene is TRBV7-9, the J gene TRBJ2-3, with 11 bases lining up with TRBD2. The CDR3 totals 16 residues. The J segment lost 3 bases and the V segment lost 7 bases, leaving 9 bases of the junction unmatched. In germline, CDR1 is SEHNR, CDR2 FQNEAQ (reference sequence). CDR3 region: CASTLTSGADTDTQYF. In nucleotides, the CDR3 is TGTGCCAGCACCCTGACTAGCGGGGCGGATACAGATACGCAGTATTTT.

This sequence joins TRBV2 and TRBJ1-5; D not resolved. The CDR3 is 14 amino acids. The germline V gene encodes CDR1 SNHLY and CDR2 FYNNEI. Trimming cost V 8 bases and J 2 bases, with 13 bases left between them. CDR3 DNA: TGTGCCAGCCGGGGTCCACTCGGCAATCAGCCCCAGCATTTT. Its protein product is CASRGPLGNQPQHF.

The J gene is TRBJ2-7, the V gene TRBV12-3 or TRBV12-4; D is possibly TRBD1 (5 bases). The CDR3 consists of 12 residues. The V and J ends lost 5 bases and 3 bases respectively, with 8 bases between them. CDR3 residues: CASSGQGYEQYF. The CDR3 DNA reads TGTGCCAGCAGTGGGCAGGGCTACGAGCAGTACTTC.